Listed below are T cell receptor beta chains from one sample, sequenced in a study of T cell repertoires in cytomegalovirus infection. For these receptors, no antigen is known. TCRdb re-called the reads with MiXCR, one entry per CDR3 protein. The sample includes about 60,000 distinct CDR3 sequences, approximately 36% of them seen just once. Sequencing was done on a sample of PBMCs, sequenced either directly or after in vitro stimulation (not recorded which). The source is a human donor in good health (CMV status not recorded). Some clones in this sample may be carry-over from other donors' samples. CDR3s include the opening cysteine and the closing phenylalanine or tryptophan. A D gene is named only where the DNA matches it firmly. Size is stated for part of the rows, as once, few or many counts, or as a class when the clone is expanded.

size: .
J: TRBJ1-5
D: .
V: TRBV6-1
CDR3: CASALVEGFGQPQHF
DNA: TGTGCCAGCGCCCTGGTTGAGGGGTTCGGCCAGCCCCAGCATTTT

size: .
J: TRBJ1-2
D: TRBD1
V: TRBV30
CDR3: CAWSPGQGTGYTF
DNA: TGTGCCTGGAGTCCGGGACAGGGGACTGGCTACACCTTC

size: .
J: TRBJ2-3
D: .
V: TRBV12-3/TRBV12-4
CDR3: CASSFRLAGSTDTQYF
DNA: TGTGCCAGCAGTTTTAGATTAGCCGGGAGCACAGATACGCAGTATTTT

size: .
J: TRBJ2-6
D: .
V: TRBV28
CDR3: CASTSDGSSGANVLTF
DNA: TGTGCCAGCACCTCCGATGGGAGCTCTGGGGCCAACGTCCTGACTTTC

size: .
J: TRBJ1-2
D: .
V: TRBV12-3/TRBV12-4
CDR3: CASSPSGTAYGYTF
DNA: TGTGCCAGCAGTCCCTCCGGGACGGCCTATGGCTACACCTTC

size: .
J: TRBJ2-1
D: TRBD2
V: TRBV29-1
CDR3: CSVPDPLSGGPYNEQFF
DNA: TGCAGCGTTCCCGATCCGCTTAGCGGGGGACCCTACAATGAGCAGTTCTTC

size: .
J: TRBJ2-3
D: .
V: TRBV6-1
CDR3: CASEDSVQYF
DNA: TGTGCCAGCGAGGACAGCGTTCAGTATTTT

size: few
J: TRBJ2-7
D: TRBD1
V: TRBV6-1
CDR3: CASNDRVVYEQYF
DNA: TGTGCCAGCAACGACAGGGTGGTCTACGAGCAGTACTTC

size: .
J: TRBJ1-6
D: .
V: TRBV18
CDR3: CASSPTVSPLHF
DNA: TGTGCCAGCTCTCCGACAGTCTCGCCCCTCCACTTT

size: few
J: TRBJ2-1
D: TRBD2
V: TRBV20-1
CDR3: CSASPGLALSSYNEQFF
DNA: TGCAGTGCTAGCCCGGGACTAGCGCTGAGCTCCTACAATGAGCAGTTCTTC

size: .
J: TRBJ1-4
D: .
V: TRBV7-8
CDR3: CASSLARVGTNEKLFF
DNA: TGTGCCAGCAGCTTAGCGAGGGTCGGAACTAATGAAAAACTGTTTTTT

size: few
J: TRBJ2-1
D: .
V: TRBV19
CDR3: CASSTRGSRAHNEQFF
DNA: TGTGCCAGTAGCACCAGGGGATCACGCGCGCACAATGAGCAGTTCTTC

size: .
J: TRBJ2-3
D: .
V: TRBV11-2
CDR3: CASSLVLGITDTQYF
DNA: TGTGCCAGCAGCTTAGTCCTGGGAATCACAGATACGCAGTATTTT

size: .
J: TRBJ1-2
D: .
V: TRBV7-6
CDR3: CASSLISGGDADYTF
DNA: TGTGCCAGCAGCTTAATATCCGGGGGGGACGCCGATTACACCTTC

size: .
J: TRBJ2-5
D: .
V: TRBV12-5
CDR3: CASGTGRTEETQYF
DNA: TGTGCTAGTGGGACGGGCAGGACAGAAGAGACCCAGTACTTC

size: .
J: TRBJ2-1
D: .
V: TRBV19
CDR3: CASSRATTRNEQFF
DNA: TGTGCCAGTAGTAGGGCTACCACGCGGAATGAGCAGTTCTTC

size: few
J: TRBJ1-1
D: .
V: TRBV9
CDR3: CASSVDHGTNTEAFF
DNA: TGTGCCAGCAGCGTCGATCACGGGACAAACACTGAAGCTTTCTTT

size: .
J: TRBJ2-4
D: TRBD1
V: TRBV6-1
CDR3: CASSFTGVSIQYF
DNA: TGTGCCAGCAGCTTTACAGGGGTTAGCATTCAGTACTTC

size: .
J: TRBJ2-1
D: TRBD1
V: TRBV12-3/TRBV12-4
CDR3: CASSPEGTGRYNEQFF
DNA: TGTGCCAGCAGCCCCGAGGGGACAGGGAGATATAATGAGCAGTTCTTC

size: many
J: TRBJ1-5
D: .
V: TRBV7-2
CDR3: CASSLMAGTYSNQPQHF
DNA: TGTGCCAGCAGCTTAATGGCAGGGACCTATAGCAATCAGCCCCAGCATTTT

size: .
J: TRBJ2-3
D: .
V: TRBV4-1
CDR3: CASSQDVTGLDFADTQYF
DNA: TGCGCCAGCAGCCAAGATGTGACGGGATTGGATTTCGCAGATACGCAGTATTTT

size: few
J: TRBJ1-1
D: .
V: TRBV28
CDR3: CASSLYGDTEAFF
DNA: TGTGCCAGCAGTTTATACGGGGACACTGAAGCTTTCTTT

size: few
J: TRBJ2-1
D: .
V: TRBV7-9
CDR3: CASSLQAGRDNEQFF
DNA: TGTGCCAGCAGCTTACAGGCAGGGCGGGACAATGAGCAGTTCTTC

size: .
J: TRBJ2-7
D: .
V: TRBV7-2
CDR3: CASSAVQGPYEQYF
DNA: TGTGCCAGCAGCGCCGTGCAGGGGCCCTACGAGCAGTACTTC

size: .
J: TRBJ1-3
D: TRBD1
V: TRBV9
CDR3: CASSVAQGAGNTIYF
DNA: TGTGCCAGCAGCGTAGCTCAGGGGGCTGGAAACACCATATATTTT

size: few
J: TRBJ2-2
D: .
V: TRBV7-8
CDR3: CASSVRVGTGELFF
DNA: TGTGCCAGCAGCGTCCGGGTCGGCACCGGGGAGCTGTTTTTT

size: .
J: TRBJ2-7
D: .
V: TRBV28
CDR3: CASTPTQLDYEQYF
DNA: TGTGCCAGCACTCCCACCCAACTAGACTACGAGCAGTACTTC

size: .
J: TRBJ2-7
D: .
V: TRBV7-6
CDR3: CASSPVRGAGEQYF
DNA: TGTGCCAGCAGCCCAGTCCGGGGGGCGGGCGAGCAGTACTTC

size: .
J: TRBJ1-2
D: .
V: TRBV11-2
CDR3: CASSLDSAAGYGYTF
DNA: TGTGCCAGCAGCTTAGATTCGGCAGCGGGCTATGGCTACACCTTC

size: .
J: TRBJ2-5
D: .
V: TRBV20-1
CDR3: CSARDPGYQETQYF
DNA: TGCAGTGCTAGAGACCCCGGGTACCAAGAGACCCAGTACTTC

size: few
J: TRBJ2-1
D: TRBD2
V: TRBV7-2
CDR3: CASSLNREVNEQFF
DNA: TGTGCCAGCAGCTTAAACCGGGAGGTCAATGAGCAGTTCTTC